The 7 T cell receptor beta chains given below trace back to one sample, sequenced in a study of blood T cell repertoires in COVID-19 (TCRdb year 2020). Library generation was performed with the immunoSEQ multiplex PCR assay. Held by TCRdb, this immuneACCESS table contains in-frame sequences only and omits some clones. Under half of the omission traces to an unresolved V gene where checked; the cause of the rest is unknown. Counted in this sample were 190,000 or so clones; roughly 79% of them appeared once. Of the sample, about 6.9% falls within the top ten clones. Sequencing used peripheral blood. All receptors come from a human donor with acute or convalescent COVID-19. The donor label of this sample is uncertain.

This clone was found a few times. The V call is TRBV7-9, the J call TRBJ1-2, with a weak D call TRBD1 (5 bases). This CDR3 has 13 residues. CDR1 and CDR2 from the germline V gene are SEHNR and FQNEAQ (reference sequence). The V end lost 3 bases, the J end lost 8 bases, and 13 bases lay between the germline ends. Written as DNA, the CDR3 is TGTGCCAGCAGCTTCCGGGACTCGGGAGGCTACACCTTC. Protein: CASSFRDSGGYTF. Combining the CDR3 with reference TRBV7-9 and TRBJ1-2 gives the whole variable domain DTGVSQNPRHKITKRGQNVTFRCDPISEHNRLYWYRQTLGQGPEFLTYFQNEAQLEKSRLLSDRFSAERPKGSFSTLEIQRTEQGDSAMYLCASSFRDSGGYTFGSGTRLTVV.

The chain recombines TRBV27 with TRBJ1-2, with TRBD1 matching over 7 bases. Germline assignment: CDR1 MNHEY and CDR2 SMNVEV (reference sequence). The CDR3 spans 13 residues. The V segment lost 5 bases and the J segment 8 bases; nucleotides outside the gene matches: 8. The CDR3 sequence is CASSLRGGQGYTF. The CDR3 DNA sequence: TGTGCCAGCAGTCTCCGGGGGGGACAGGGCTACACCTTC.

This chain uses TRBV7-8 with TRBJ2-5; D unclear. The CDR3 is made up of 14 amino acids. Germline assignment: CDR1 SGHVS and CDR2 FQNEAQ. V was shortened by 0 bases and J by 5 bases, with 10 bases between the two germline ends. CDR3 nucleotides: TGTGCCAGCAGCTTAGCTAGTTCATGGGAGACCCAGTACTTC. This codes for CASSLASSWETQYF.

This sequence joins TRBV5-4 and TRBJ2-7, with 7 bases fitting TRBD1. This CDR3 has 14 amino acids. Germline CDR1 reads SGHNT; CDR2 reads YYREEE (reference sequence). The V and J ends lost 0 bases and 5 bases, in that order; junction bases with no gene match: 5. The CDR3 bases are TGTGCCAGCAGCTTGGGACAGGGAATTCACGAGCAGTACTTC. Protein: CASSLGQGIHEQYF.

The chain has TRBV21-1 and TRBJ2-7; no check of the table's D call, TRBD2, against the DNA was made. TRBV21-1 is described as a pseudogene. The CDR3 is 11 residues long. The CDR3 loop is CASSSGGREDF. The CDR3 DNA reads TGTGCCAGCAGCAGTGGCGGGAGGGAGGACTTC.

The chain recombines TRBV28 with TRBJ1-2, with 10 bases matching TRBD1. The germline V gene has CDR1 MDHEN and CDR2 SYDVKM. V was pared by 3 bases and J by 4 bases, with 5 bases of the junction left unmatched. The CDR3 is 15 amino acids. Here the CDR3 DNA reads TGTGCCAGCAGTTTTCCGGGACAGGGGAGCTATGGCTACACCTTC. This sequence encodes CASSFPGQGSYGYTF.

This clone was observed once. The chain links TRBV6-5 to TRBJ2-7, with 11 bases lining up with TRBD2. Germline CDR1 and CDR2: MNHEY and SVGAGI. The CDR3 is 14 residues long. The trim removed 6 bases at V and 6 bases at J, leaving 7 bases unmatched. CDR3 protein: CASSRLAGPGEQYF. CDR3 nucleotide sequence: TGTGCCAGCAGCCGACTAGCGGGGCCAGGCGAGCAGTACTTC.